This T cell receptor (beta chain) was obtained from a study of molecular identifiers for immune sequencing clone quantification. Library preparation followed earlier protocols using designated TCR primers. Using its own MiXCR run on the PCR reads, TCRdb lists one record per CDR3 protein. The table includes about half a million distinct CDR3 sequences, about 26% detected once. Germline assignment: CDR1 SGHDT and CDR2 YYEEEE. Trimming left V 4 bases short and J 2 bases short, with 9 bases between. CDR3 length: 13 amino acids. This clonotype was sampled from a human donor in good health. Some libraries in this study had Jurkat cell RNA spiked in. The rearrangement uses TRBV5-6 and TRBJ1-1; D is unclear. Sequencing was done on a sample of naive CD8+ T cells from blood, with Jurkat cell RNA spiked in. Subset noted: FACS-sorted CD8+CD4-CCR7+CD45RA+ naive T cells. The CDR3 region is CASSVLSNTEAFF. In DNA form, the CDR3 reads TGTGCCAGCAGCGTCCTGAGTAACACTGAAGCTTTCTTT.